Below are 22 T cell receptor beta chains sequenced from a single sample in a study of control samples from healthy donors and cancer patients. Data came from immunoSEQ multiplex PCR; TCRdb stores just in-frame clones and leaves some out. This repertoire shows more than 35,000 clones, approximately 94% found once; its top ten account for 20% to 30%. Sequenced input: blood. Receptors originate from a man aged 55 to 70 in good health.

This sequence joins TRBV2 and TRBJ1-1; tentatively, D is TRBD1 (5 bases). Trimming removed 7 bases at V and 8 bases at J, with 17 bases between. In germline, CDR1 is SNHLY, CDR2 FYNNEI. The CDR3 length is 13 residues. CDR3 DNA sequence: TGTGCCAGCAAGGTGGGGGGTTTAGGGGAAGCTTTCTTT. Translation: CASKVGGLGEAFF.

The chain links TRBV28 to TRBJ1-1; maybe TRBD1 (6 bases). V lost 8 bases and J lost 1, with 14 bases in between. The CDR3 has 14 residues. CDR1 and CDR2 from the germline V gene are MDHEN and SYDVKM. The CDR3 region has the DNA TGTGCCAGCCGGGGGCCAGGCCAGAACACTGAAGCTTTCTTT. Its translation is CASRGPGQNTEAFF.

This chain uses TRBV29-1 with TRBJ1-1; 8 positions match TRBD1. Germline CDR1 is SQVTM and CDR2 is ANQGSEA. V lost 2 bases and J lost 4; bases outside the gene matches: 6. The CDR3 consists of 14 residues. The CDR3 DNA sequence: TGCAGCGTTGAAAGGACAGGGATGGGCACTGAAGCTTTCTTT. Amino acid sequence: CSVERTGMGTEAFF.

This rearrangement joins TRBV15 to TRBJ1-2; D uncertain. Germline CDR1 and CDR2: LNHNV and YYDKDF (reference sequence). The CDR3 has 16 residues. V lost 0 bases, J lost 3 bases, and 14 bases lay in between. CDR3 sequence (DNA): TGTGCCACCAGCAGAGATTGGCAGGAATCCCACTATGGCTACACCTTC. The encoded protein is CATSRDWQESHYGYTF.

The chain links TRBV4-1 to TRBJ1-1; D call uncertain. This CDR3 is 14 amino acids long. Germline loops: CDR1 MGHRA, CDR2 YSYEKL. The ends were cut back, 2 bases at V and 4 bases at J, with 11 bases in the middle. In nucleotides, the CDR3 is TGCGCCAGCAGCCAATTACAGACCCTCACTGAAGCTTTCTTT. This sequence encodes CASSQLQTLTEAFF.

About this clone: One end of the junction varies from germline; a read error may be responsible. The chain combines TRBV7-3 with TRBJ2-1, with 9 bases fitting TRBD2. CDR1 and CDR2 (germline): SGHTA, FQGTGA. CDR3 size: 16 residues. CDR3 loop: CASSLRVAGVYSEQFF. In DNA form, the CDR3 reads TGTGCCAGCAGCTTAAGGGTAGCGGGAGTATACAGTGAGCAGTTCTTC.

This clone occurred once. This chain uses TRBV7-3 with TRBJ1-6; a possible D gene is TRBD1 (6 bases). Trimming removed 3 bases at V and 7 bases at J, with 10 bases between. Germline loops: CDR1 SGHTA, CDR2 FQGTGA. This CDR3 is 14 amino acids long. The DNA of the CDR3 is TGTGCCAGCAGCTTGGCGGGGGCAAATTCACCCCTCCACTTT. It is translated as CASSLAGANSPLHF.

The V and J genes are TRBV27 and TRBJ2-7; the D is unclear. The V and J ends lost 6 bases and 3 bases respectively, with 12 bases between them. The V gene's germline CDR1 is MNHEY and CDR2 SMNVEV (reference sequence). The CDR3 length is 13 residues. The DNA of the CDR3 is TGTGCCAGCAGCTCTGGAGTATTCTACGAGCAGTACTTC. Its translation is CASSSGVFYEQYF.

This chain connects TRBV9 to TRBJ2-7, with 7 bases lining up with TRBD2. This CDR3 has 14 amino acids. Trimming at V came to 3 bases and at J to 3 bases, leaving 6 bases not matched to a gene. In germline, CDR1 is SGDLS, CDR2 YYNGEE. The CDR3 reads CASSEGGSGYEQYF. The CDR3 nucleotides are TGTGCCAGCAGCGAGGGCGGGAGCGGCTACGAGCAGTACTTC.

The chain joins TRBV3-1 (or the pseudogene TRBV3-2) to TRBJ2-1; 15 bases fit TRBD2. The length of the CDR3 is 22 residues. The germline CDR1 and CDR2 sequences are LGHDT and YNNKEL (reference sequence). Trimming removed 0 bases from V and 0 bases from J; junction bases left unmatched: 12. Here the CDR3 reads CASSQDTGGLAGGSSSYNEQFF. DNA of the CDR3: TGTGCCAGCAGCCAAGATACCGGGGGACTAGCGGGAGGTTCTAGCTCCTACAATGAGCAGTTCTTC.

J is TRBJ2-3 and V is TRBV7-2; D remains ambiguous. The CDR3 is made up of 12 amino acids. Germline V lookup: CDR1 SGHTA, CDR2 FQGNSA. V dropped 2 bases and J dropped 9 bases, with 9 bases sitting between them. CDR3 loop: CASSLFRETQYF. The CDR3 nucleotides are TGTGCCAGCAGCTTATTCCGAGAAACGCAGTATTTT.

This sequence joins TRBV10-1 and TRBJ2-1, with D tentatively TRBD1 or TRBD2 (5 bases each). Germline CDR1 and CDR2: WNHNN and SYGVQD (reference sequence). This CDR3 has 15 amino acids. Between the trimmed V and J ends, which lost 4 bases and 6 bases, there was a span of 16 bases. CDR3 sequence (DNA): TGCGCCAGCAGTGGCTGGGGCTCGGGAAGCAATGAGCAGTTCTTC. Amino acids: CASSGWGSGSNEQFF.

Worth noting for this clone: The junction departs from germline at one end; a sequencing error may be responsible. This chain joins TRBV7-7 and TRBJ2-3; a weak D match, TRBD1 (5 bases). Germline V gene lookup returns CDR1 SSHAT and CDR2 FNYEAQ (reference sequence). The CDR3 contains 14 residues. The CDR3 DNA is TGTGCTAGCAGCGTTTTAGGACACACAGATACGCAGTATTTT. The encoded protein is CASSVLGHTDTQYF.

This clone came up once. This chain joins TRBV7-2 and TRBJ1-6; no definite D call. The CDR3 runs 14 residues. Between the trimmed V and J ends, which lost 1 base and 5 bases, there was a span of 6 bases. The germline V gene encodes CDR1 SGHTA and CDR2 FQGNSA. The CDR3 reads CASSLGPNNSPLHF. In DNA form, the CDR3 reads TGTGCCAGCAGCTTAGGACCAAATAATTCACCCCTCCACTTT.

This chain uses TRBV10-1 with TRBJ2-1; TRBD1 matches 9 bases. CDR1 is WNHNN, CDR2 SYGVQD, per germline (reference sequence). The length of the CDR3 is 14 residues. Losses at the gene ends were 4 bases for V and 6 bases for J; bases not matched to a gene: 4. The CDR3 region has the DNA TGCGCCAGCAGTGTCCGGGACAGGGCCAATGAGCAGTTCTTC. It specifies CASSVRDRANEQFF.

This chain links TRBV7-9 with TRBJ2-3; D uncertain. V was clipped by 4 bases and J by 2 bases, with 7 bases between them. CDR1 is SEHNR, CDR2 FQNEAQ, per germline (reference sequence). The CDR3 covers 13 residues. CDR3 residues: CASSSEYTDTQYF. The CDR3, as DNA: TGTGCCAGCAGCTCCGAGTACACAGATACGCAGTATTTT.

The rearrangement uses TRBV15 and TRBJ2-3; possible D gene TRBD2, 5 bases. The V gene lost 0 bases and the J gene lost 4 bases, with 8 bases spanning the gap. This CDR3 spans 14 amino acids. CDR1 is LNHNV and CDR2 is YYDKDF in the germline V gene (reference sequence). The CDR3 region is CATSREGSADTQYF. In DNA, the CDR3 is TGTGCCACCAGCAGAGAGGGGAGCGCAGATACGCAGTATTTT.

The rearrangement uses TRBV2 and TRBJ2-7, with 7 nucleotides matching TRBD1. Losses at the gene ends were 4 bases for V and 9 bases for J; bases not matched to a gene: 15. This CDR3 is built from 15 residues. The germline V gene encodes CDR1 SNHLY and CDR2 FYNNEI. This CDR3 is CASSVSGTALYLQYF. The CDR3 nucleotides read TGTGCCAGCAGTGTGTCCGGGACAGCGTTATACTTGCAGTACTTC.

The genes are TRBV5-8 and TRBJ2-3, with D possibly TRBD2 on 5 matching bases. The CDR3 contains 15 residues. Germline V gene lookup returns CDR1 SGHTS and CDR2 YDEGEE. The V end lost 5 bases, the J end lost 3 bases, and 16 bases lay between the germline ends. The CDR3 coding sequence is TGTGCCAGCAGTGGGGATGGCAGGACTACAGATACGCAGTATTTT. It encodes CASSGDGRTTDTQYF. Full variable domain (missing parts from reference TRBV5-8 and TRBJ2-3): EAGVTQSPTHLIKTRGQQATLRCSPISGHTSVYWYQQALGLGLQFLLWYDEGEERNRGNFPPRFSGRQFPNYSSELNVNALELEDSALYLCASSGDGRTTDTQYFGPGTRLTVL.

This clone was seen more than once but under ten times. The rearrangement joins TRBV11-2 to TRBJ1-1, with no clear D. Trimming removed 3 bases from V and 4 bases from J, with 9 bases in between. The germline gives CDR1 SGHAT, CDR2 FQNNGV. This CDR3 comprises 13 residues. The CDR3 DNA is TGTGCCAGCAGCTTCCGGGCTACCACTGAAGCTTTCTTT. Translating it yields CASSFRATTEAFF.

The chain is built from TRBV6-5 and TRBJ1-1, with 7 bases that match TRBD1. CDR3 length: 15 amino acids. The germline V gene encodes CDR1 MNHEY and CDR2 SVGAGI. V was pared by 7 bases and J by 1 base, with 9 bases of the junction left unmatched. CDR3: CASTHSGQANTEAFF. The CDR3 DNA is TGTGCCAGCACTCACTCAGGACAGGCGAACACTGAAGCTTTCTTT.

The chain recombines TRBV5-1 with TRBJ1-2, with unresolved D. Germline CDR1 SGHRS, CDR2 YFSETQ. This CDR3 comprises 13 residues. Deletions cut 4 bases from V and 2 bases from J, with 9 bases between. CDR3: CASSPELNYGYTF. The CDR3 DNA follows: TGCGCCAGCAGCCCGGAGTTAAACTATGGCTACACCTTC.